This entry lists 8 T cell receptor beta chains sequenced from one sample in a study of blood T cell repertoires in COVID-19. Assay used: immunoSEQ multiplex PCR; TCRdb lists only in-frame clones, some missing. The sample lists a few hundred thousand clones; approximately 83% were seen once. Sequenced material: peripheral blood. Receptors were obtained from a woman between 50 and 59 years old with acute or convalescent COVID-19.

The CDR3 DNA follows: TGTGCCAGCAGCCCTGGAGGGCAGACCCAGTACTTC. It yields the protein CASSPGGQTQYF. The chain employs TRBV3-1 (or the pseudogene TRBV3-2) and TRBJ2-5, with D tentatively TRBD2 (6 bases). The germline V and J ends were trimmed by 4 bases and 6 bases, with 9 bases remaining between them. Looked up from germline, CDR1 is LGHDT and CDR2 is YNNKEL (reference sequence). This CDR3 spans 12 amino acids.

The chain joins TRBV19 to TRBJ1-6; D not certain. CDR1 and CDR2 (germline): LNHDA, SQIVND (reference sequence). V gave up 7 bases and J gave up 0 bases, with 10 bases separating them. CDR3 length: 15 residues. The CDR3 DNA follows: TGTGCCAGTACCCCTCGGAGCTCCTATAATTCACCCCTCCACTTT. It yields the protein CASTPRSSYNSPLHF.

As regards this clone: At the DNA level, this CDR3 is encoded by other sequences in the same sample as well. The chain uses TRBV6-1 and TRBJ2-7, with D possibly TRBD1 on 5 matching bases. The V gene lost 2 bases and the J gene lost 0 bases, with 11 bases spanning the gap. Germline assignment: CDR1 MNHNS and CDR2 SASEGT. This CDR3 has 15 residues. CDR3 protein: CASSERGTGSYEQYF. Here the CDR3 DNA reads TGTGCCAGCAGTGAAAGGGGTACAGGCTCCTACGAGCAGTACTTC.

This chain connects TRBV5-4 to TRBJ2-5; D is uncertain. The CDR3 is made up of 13 amino acids. Germline V lookup: CDR1 SGHNT, CDR2 YYREEE (reference sequence). The V and J ends lost 4 bases and 3 bases respectively, with 10 bases between them. The CDR3 DNA sequence: TGTGCCAGCAGCGGTTACAGTGAAGAGACCCAGTACTTC. It specifies CASSGYSEETQYF.

V usage is TRBV19 and J usage is TRBJ2-5; D not certain. Trimming removed 7 bases from V and 4 bases from J, with 19 bases in between. The germline V gene encodes CDR1 LNHDA and CDR2 SQIVND (reference sequence). This CDR3 has 15 residues. CDR3 nucleotide sequence: TGTGCCAGTACCCAAACCACGGGTAGACGAGAGACCCAGTACTTC. Translating gives CASTQTTGRRETQYF.

This clone was recorded a few times. V gene TRBV5-1 combines with J gene TRBJ1-2; TRBD1 matches at 8 bases. Trimming cost V 0 bases and J 4 bases; bases outside gene matches: 8. CDR3 length: 16 residues. Germline V gene lookup returns CDR1 SGHRS and CDR2 YFSETQ. DNA for the CDR3: TGCGCCAGCAGCTTGGCCCCAGGGGGCACCGTCTATGGCTACACCTTC. Residues: CASSLAPGGTVYGYTF.

The chain recombines TRBV28 with TRBJ1-6; no firm D call. Trimming took off 5 bases at V and 5 bases at J, with 16 bases between the two ends. There are 16 residues in the CDR3. Germline-derived CDR1 and CDR2 are MDHEN and SYDVKM. CDR3 sequence (DNA): TGTGCCAGCAGTCCACCAGTCGTAATGGATAATTCACCCCTCCACTTT. It codes for CASSPPVVMDNSPLHF.

This clone came up once. The chain links TRBV5-5 to TRBJ1-1; D ambiguous. The germline V and J ends were trimmed by 4 bases and 4 bases, with 14 bases remaining between them. CDR3 length equals 14 residues. Germline V gene data show CDR1 as SGHKS and CDR2 as YYEKEE (reference sequence). The CDR3 loop is CASSSRGLATEAFF. CDR3 in DNA: TGTGCCAGCAGCAGCAGAGGGTTGGCCACTGAAGCTTTCTTT.